A selection of T cell receptor beta chains follows, all from one sample in a study of blood T cell repertoires in COVID-19. The protocol was immunoSEQ multiplex PCR, while the TCRdb copy is restricted to in-frame clones and leaves out a portion. The sample lists 150,000 to 200,000 clones, about 85% occurring once. Sequencing was done on a sample of peripheral blood. The origin of the receptors is a woman between 45 and 60 years old with COVID-19, enrolled during active disease. The CDR3 runs from the conserved cysteine through the conserved F or W. The size entry is marked missing in some rows and otherwise reads once, few, many or a size class.

V gene	clone size	J gene	CDR3 protein
TRBV9	few	TRBJ1-1	CASSVGRNTEAFF
TRBV27	NA	TRBJ2-1	CASSLFGGEQFF
TRBV6-5	NA	TRBJ2-1	CASTGGTSSYNEQFF
TRBV4-1	NA	TRBJ1-1	CASSQDVRVSAFF
TRBV6-2/TRBV6-3	NA	TRBJ2-7	CASSYVGERTGLFSYEQYF
TRBV7-6	NA	TRBJ2-3	CASSPSGGSTDTQYF
TRBV6-5	NA	TRBJ2-1	CASGTGGANEQFF
TRBV10-3	NA	TRBJ2-3	CATQSEGGRDTQYF
TRBV12-3/TRBV12-4	NA	TRBJ1-2	CASSLSGSYGYTF
TRBV18	NA	TRBJ2-7	CASSPPRDRDSYEQYF
TRBV12-3/TRBV12-4	NA	TRBJ2-5	CASRDRWQETQYF
TRBV4-1	NA	TRBJ1-1	CASSRGQQNTEAFF